The rows below give T cell receptor beta chains drawn from one sample of a study of blood T cell repertoires in COVID-19. Clones were sequenced by immunoSEQ multiplex PCR, and TCRdb holds only the in-frame ones, with some missing. The table shows some 140,000 clones, with just under 85% occurring only once. What was sequenced was peripheral blood. These receptors originate from a woman older than 75 with acute or convalescent COVID-19. CDR3s include the opening cysteine and the closing phenylalanine or tryptophan. D genes are given only for firm matches. Expanded clones get a size class; other rows say once, few or many, or leave the size out.

CDR3 DNA: TGTGCCAGCAGCACCTCGACAGGGGACGTGAACACTGAAGCTTTCTTT
CDR3 protein: CASSTSTGDVNTEAFF
clone size: few
D gene: TRBD1
V gene: TRBV7-9
J gene: TRBJ1-1

CDR3 DNA: TGTGCCAGCAGTGGGAACACAGGGGGCAGTGAAGCTTTCTTT
CDR3 protein: CASSGNTGGSEAFF
clone size: -
D gene: TRBD1
V gene: TRBV25-1
J gene: TRBJ1-1

CDR3 DNA: TGTGCCAGCGGGCCGTATTTTAGCGGGTCCTACGAGCAGTACTTC
CDR3 protein: CASGPYFSGSYEQYF
clone size: -
D gene: TRBD2
V gene: TRBV6-5
J gene: TRBJ2-7

CDR3 DNA: TGTGCCAGCTCACCAGGGCTGTCGACTGAAGCTTTCTTT
CDR3 protein: CASSPGLSTEAFF
clone size: -
D gene: -
V gene: TRBV18
J gene: TRBJ1-1

CDR3 DNA: TGTGCCAACAGCGTCTCACGAGAGGACTCTGGGGCCAACGTCCTGACTTTC
CDR3 protein: CANSVSREDSGANVLTF
clone size: -
D gene: -
V gene: TRBV9
J gene: TRBJ2-6

CDR3 DNA: TGTGCCAGCAGCCTCGGACAGGGCTACGAGCAGTACTTC
CDR3 protein: CASSLGQGYEQYF
clone size: -
D gene: TRBD1
V gene: TRBV6-5
J gene: TRBJ2-7

CDR3 DNA: TGTGCCAGTAGTAGACTAAGGGACAGCTCTGGAAACACCATATATTTT
CDR3 protein: CASSRLRDSSGNTIYF
clone size: -
D gene: TRBD1
V gene: TRBV19
J gene: TRBJ1-3

CDR3 DNA: TGTGCCAGCAGCTTGGAGAGGACCGCGGGCATTCAGTACTTC
CDR3 protein: CASSLERTAGIQYF
clone size: few
D gene: -
V gene: TRBV5-8
J gene: TRBJ2-4

CDR3 DNA: TGTGCCAGCAGCCAAGATAGAGTGTACGGGGAGCTGTTTTTT
CDR3 protein: CASSQDRVYGELFF
clone size: -
D gene: -
V gene: TRBV3-1/TRBV3-2
J gene: TRBJ2-2

CDR3 DNA: TGTGCCAGCAGTCGACAGGGGGATGGCTACACCTTC
CDR3 protein: CASSRQGDGYTF
clone size: -
D gene: TRBD1
V gene: TRBV2
J gene: TRBJ1-2

CDR3 DNA: TGTGCCAGCAGTCTAGACACTGAAGCTTTCTTT
CDR3 protein: CASSLDTEAFF
clone size: -
D gene: -
V gene: TRBV2
J gene: TRBJ1-1

CDR3 DNA: TGCGCCAGCAGCAAACTTCGGGGGGCTAACACTGAAGCTTTCTTT
CDR3 protein: CASSKLRGANTEAFF
clone size: -
D gene: -
V gene: TRBV10-2
J gene: TRBJ1-1

CDR3 DNA: TGTGCCAGCAGCCCGCAATATCCAGGGGTAACCACCTATAATTCACCCCTCCACTTT
CDR3 protein: CASSPQYPGVTTYNSPLHF
clone size: -
D gene: -
V gene: TRBV14
J gene: TRBJ1-6

CDR3 DNA: TGTGCCAGCAGCCATTCAGTCATGAACACTGAAGCTTTCTTT
CDR3 protein: CASSHSVMNTEAFF
clone size: -
D gene: -
V gene: TRBV3-1/TRBV3-2
J gene: TRBJ1-1

CDR3 DNA: TGTGCCAGCAGCGGGGCAGGGGCAAATCAGCCCCAGCATTTT
CDR3 protein: CASSGAGANQPQHF
clone size: -
D gene: -
V gene: TRBV2
J gene: TRBJ1-5

CDR3 DNA: TGTGCCAGCAGTTTCCGGACAGATTTCTATGGCTACACCTTC
CDR3 protein: CASSFRTDFYGYTF
clone size: -
D gene: -
V gene: TRBV6-5
J gene: TRBJ1-2

CDR3 DNA: TGTGCCAGCAGTCGCCCGACAGCCTCTGGAAACACCATATATTTT
CDR3 protein: CASSRPTASGNTIYF
clone size: once
D gene: -
V gene: TRBV7-9
J gene: TRBJ1-3

CDR3 DNA: TGTGCCAGCAGTCGGGGTCGGGCGAACACCGGGGAGCTGTTTTTT
CDR3 protein: CASSRGRANTGELFF
clone size: once
D gene: -
V gene: TRBV6-2/TRBV6-3
J gene: TRBJ2-2

CDR3 DNA: TGTGCCAGCAGCAATCTCCACGGGGGTATGACTGAAGCTTTCTTT
CDR3 protein: CASSNLHGGMTEAFF
clone size: -
D gene: -
V gene: TRBV13
J gene: TRBJ1-1

CDR3 DNA: TGTGCCAGCTCGGCTTCAAGGGGCGTCGACGAGCAGTACTTC
CDR3 protein: CASSASRGVDEQYF
clone size: -
D gene: -
V gene: TRBV18
J gene: TRBJ2-7

CDR3 DNA: TGTGCCAGCAGTTACTCGAAGCGCCAGGACTTCGGCGGCTACACCTTC
CDR3 protein: CASSYSKRQDFGGYTF
clone size: -
D gene: -
V gene: TRBV6-5
J gene: TRBJ1-2

CDR3 DNA: TGTGCCAGTAGTATACAGGGGGCCTATAATTCACCCCTCCACTTT
CDR3 protein: CASSIQGAYNSPLHF
clone size: -
D gene: TRBD1
V gene: TRBV19
J gene: TRBJ1-6

CDR3 DNA: TGCGCCAGCAGCATAAGCCACAGGCCCCAGGGCTATGGCTACACCTTC
CDR3 protein: CASSISHRPQGYGYTF
clone size: -
D gene: -
V gene: TRBV5-1
J gene: TRBJ1-2

CDR3 DNA: TGTGCCAGTTCGGACAGGGTAAACGAAAAACTGTTTTTT
CDR3 protein: CASSDRVNEKLFF
clone size: -
D gene: TRBD1
V gene: TRBV19
J gene: TRBJ1-4

CDR3 DNA: TGTGCCAGCAGTTACGGTCGCGCGGGAGGAAACACCATATATTTT
CDR3 protein: CASSYGRAGGNTIYF
clone size: -
D gene: -
V gene: TRBV6-5
J gene: TRBJ1-3

CDR3 DNA: TGCGCCAGCAGCCAAGATCCCGGCGGGACAGGGGGCAATAGCGGCTACACCTTC
CDR3 protein: CASSQDPGGTGGNSGYTF
clone size: -
D gene: TRBD1
V gene: TRBV4-1
J gene: TRBJ1-2

CDR3 DNA: TGTGCCAGCAGCTCTCAGGAGCAGGGCAGACATGAGCAGTTCTTC
CDR3 protein: CASSSQEQGRHEQFF
clone size: once
D gene: -
V gene: TRBV5-4
J gene: TRBJ2-1

CDR3 DNA: TGTGCCAGCAGCTTACAAGGGGGCTCTGGAAACACCATATATTTT
CDR3 protein: CASSLQGGSGNTIYF
clone size: few
D gene: -
V gene: TRBV11-2
J gene: TRBJ1-3

CDR3 DNA: TGTGCCAGCAGCCCTATTACTTCAGACAGGGGAGCTGGAAACACCATATATTTT
CDR3 protein: CASSPITSDRGAGNTIYF
clone size: few
D gene: TRBD1
V gene: TRBV4-2
J gene: TRBJ1-3

CDR3 DNA: TGTGCCAGCAGCCAACAGGTATCGGAAGCTTTCTTT
CDR3 protein: CASSQQVSEAFF
clone size: -
D gene: -
V gene: TRBV6-2/TRBV6-3
J gene: TRBJ1-1

CDR3 DNA: TGTGCCAGCACCTCAGGACAGGGGACTGGAAACACCATATATTTT
CDR3 protein: CASTSGQGTGNTIYF
clone size: -
D gene: TRBD1
V gene: TRBV6-6
J gene: TRBJ1-3

CDR3 DNA: TGTGCCAGCTCACTCTCTTACATCAACACCATATATTTT
CDR3 protein: CASSLSYINTIYF
clone size: -
D gene: -
V gene: TRBV18
J gene: TRBJ1-3

CDR3 DNA: TGCGCCAGCAGTCCTACAATGGGGGCGGGGACAGCAAACATTCAGTACTTC
CDR3 protein: CASSPTMGAGTANIQYF
clone size: -
D gene: -
V gene: TRBV5-1
J gene: TRBJ2-4

CDR3 DNA: TGTGCCAGCAGCGTTGCGGTCTCTGGAAACACCATATATTTT
CDR3 protein: CASSVAVSGNTIYF
clone size: -
D gene: -
V gene: TRBV9
J gene: TRBJ1-3

CDR3 DNA: TGCGCCAGCAGCTTGGGGGGATTACAGGGCAGAGAGACCCAGTACTTC
CDR3 protein: CASSLGGLQGRETQYF
clone size: -
D gene: -
V gene: TRBV5-1
J gene: TRBJ2-5

CDR3 DNA: TGTGCCAGCAGCTTATTCGGGTTCTCTGAAGCTTTCTTT
CDR3 protein: CASSLFGFSEAFF
clone size: many
D gene: -
V gene: TRBV11-3
J gene: TRBJ1-1

CDR3 DNA: TGTGCCAGCTCATTTAGCGGGGGGCCTCAAGAGACCCAGTACTTC
CDR3 protein: CASSFSGGPQETQYF
clone size: -
D gene: TRBD2
V gene: TRBV18
J gene: TRBJ2-5

CDR3 DNA: TGTGCCAGCAGTTACTCCCGGGGGAGGGGAGGCACAGATACGCAGTATTTT
CDR3 protein: CASSYSRGRGGTDTQYF
clone size: -
D gene: TRBD2
V gene: TRBV6-2/TRBV6-3
J gene: TRBJ2-3

CDR3 DNA: TGCAGCGTTGATGGGGAGATTAACAACTATGGCTACACCTTC
CDR3 protein: CSVDGEINNYGYTF
clone size: -
D gene: -
V gene: TRBV29-1
J gene: TRBJ1-2

CDR3 DNA: TGTGCCAGCTCACCCGGGACAGGGCCTGGAAACACCATATATTTT
CDR3 protein: CASSPGTGPGNTIYF
clone size: -
D gene: TRBD1
V gene: TRBV18
J gene: TRBJ1-3

CDR3 DNA: TGCGCCAGCAGCTTGGCCCAGGGTAGAACAGATACGCAGTATTTT
CDR3 protein: CASSLAQGRTDTQYF
clone size: -
D gene: -
V gene: TRBV5-1
J gene: TRBJ2-3

CDR3 DNA: TGCGCCAGCAGCCGCTCGTGGGGCGGCCAAGAGACCCAGTACTTC
CDR3 protein: CASSRSWGGQETQYF
clone size: -
D gene: -
V gene: TRBV4-1
J gene: TRBJ2-5

CDR3 DNA: TGTGCCAGCAGCCCAGGCACAGGGCTTCAGCCCCAGCATTTT
CDR3 protein: CASSPGTGLQPQHF
clone size: -
D gene: -
V gene: TRBV7-9
J gene: TRBJ1-5

CDR3 DNA: TGTGCTAGTGGTTTCCCGCTCAGGGGAATCCCGAGAGATGGCTACACCTTC
CDR3 protein: CASGFPLRGIPRDGYTF
clone size: -
D gene: -
V gene: TRBV12-5
J gene: TRBJ1-2

CDR3 DNA: TGTGCCAGCAGCCACTCAAACACTGAAGCTTTCTTT
CDR3 protein: CASSHSNTEAFF
clone size: -
D gene: -
V gene: TRBV11-3
J gene: TRBJ1-1

CDR3 DNA: TGTGCCAGCAGCTTTAAGCGGGGGGAGAGGGATACGCAGTATTTT
CDR3 protein: CASSFKRGERDTQYF
clone size: -
D gene: TRBD2
V gene: TRBV5-4
J gene: TRBJ2-3

CDR3 DNA: TGTGCCAGCAGCTTGGGGACTAGGGCCACATACGAGCAGTTCTTC
CDR3 protein: CASSLGTRATYEQFF
clone size: -
D gene: TRBD2
V gene: TRBV5-5
J gene: TRBJ2-1

CDR3 DNA: TGTGCCAGCTCACCACGCACAGGGGCCGTAGAGCCCCAGCATTTT
CDR3 protein: CASSPRTGAVEPQHF
clone size: -
D gene: TRBD1
V gene: TRBV18
J gene: TRBJ1-5

CDR3 DNA: TGCGCCAGCAGCTTACAGGGGATTGGGGATGGCTACACCTTC
CDR3 protein: CASSLQGIGDGYTF
clone size: -
D gene: TRBD1
V gene: TRBV5-1
J gene: TRBJ1-2

CDR3 DNA: TGTGCCAGCAGCGTCGGCGGACAGCTGTACCAAGAGACCCAGTACTTC
CDR3 protein: CASSVGGQLYQETQYF
clone size: -
D gene: -
V gene: TRBV9
J gene: TRBJ2-5

CDR3 DNA: TGTGCCAGCAGTCCTCGAGGGGGGGCGTTCGGGGAGACCCAGTACTTC
CDR3 protein: CASSPRGGAFGETQYF
clone size: -
D gene: -
V gene: TRBV25-1
J gene: TRBJ2-5

CDR3 DNA: TGTGCCAGCTCACCGGGGACAGTAACTGAAGCTTTCTTT
CDR3 protein: CASSPGTVTEAFF
clone size: -
D gene: TRBD1
V gene: TRBV18
J gene: TRBJ1-1

CDR3 DNA: TGTGCCAGCAGCTTAGGAGCAGGCTCTGGAAACACCATATATTTT
CDR3 protein: CASSLGAGSGNTIYF
clone size: few
D gene: -
V gene: TRBV11-3
J gene: TRBJ1-3

CDR3 DNA: TGTGCCAGTAGTATAGATGTCACAGGGGGTCAGCCCCAGCATTTT
CDR3 protein: CASSIDVTGGQPQHF
clone size: -
D gene: TRBD1
V gene: TRBV19
J gene: TRBJ1-5